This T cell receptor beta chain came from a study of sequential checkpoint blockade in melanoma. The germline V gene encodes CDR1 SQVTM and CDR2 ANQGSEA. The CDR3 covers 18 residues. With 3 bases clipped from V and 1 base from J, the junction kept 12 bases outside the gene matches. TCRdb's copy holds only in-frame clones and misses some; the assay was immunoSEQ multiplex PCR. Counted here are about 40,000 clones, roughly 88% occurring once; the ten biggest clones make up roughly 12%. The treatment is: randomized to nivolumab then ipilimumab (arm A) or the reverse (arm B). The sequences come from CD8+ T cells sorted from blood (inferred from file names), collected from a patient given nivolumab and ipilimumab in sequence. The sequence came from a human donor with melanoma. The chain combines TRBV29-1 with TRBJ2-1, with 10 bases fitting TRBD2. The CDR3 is CSVDGVTRTSGSYNEQFF. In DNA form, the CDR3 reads TGCAGCGTTGATGGCGTAACGCGGACTAGCGGTTCCTACAATGAGCAGTTCTTC.